The 32 T cell receptor beta chains below all came from one sample that was sequenced in a study of Ad26.COV2.S vaccination and SARS-CoV-2 variants. Documented treatment: roughly 19 received Ad26.COV2.S at low or high dose, single or two shots; roughly five received placebo; per-sample allocation not given. Vaccine and placebo recipients were sampled on day 63 after the first injection. Repertoires were generated with immunoSEQ multiplex PCR, while TCRdb's copy carries only in-frame clones and drops some. The table records around 340,000 clones, 88% of them present only once. The input for sequencing was peripheral blood, taken in a trial of Ad26.COV2.S vaccine versus placebo. These receptors were collected from a person between 18 and 59 years old who received the Ad26.COV2.S COVID-19 vaccine or a placebo.

This clone was detected only a few times. The V gene is TRBV7-3, the J gene TRBJ2-5; D call uncertain. Germline CDR1 SGHTA, CDR2 FQGTGA. The CDR3 has 13 residues. Trimming removed 5 bases at V and 4 bases at J, with 11 bases between. The CDR3 DNA reads as TGTGCCAGCAGCCAGGCACCACGAGAGACCCAGTACTTC. It encodes CASSQAPRETQYF.

The rearrangement joins TRBV28 to TRBJ1-1; D is ambiguous. The V end was cut by 5 bases, the J end by 0 bases, with 7 bases between. The germline V gene has CDR1 MDHEN and CDR2 SYDVKM. The length of the CDR3 is 13 residues. CDR3 amino acids: CASSGLVNTEAFF. CDR3 in DNA: TGTGCCAGCAGTGGACTTGTGAACACTGAAGCTTTCTTT.

The chain is built from TRBV11-2 and TRBJ2-7; D remains unclear. V dropped 2 bases and J dropped 3 bases, with 2 bases sitting between them. Germline V gene data show CDR1 as SGHAT and CDR2 as FQNNGV. This CDR3 region has 11 residues. In nucleotides, the CDR3 is TGTGCCAGCAGCTTATTCTACGAGCAGTACTTC. Its translation is CASSLFYEQYF.

This clone was observed once. This chain uses TRBV7-2 with TRBJ1-3; 7 nucleotides line up with TRBD1. This CDR3 has 15 amino acids. Trimming removed 5 bases from V and 2 bases from J; junction bases left unmatched: 6. The V gene's germline CDR1 is SGHTA and CDR2 FQGNSA. CDR3 amino acids: CASSPGGGPGNTIYF. The DNA for the CDR3 is TGTGCCAGCAGCCCAGGAGGGGGCCCTGGAAACACCATATATTTT.

The gene calls are TRBV28 and TRBJ2-7; 8 bases fit TRBD2. The CDR3 contains 13 residues. The V and J ends lost 7 bases and 3 bases, in that order; junction bases with no gene match: 5. Germline assignment: CDR1 MDHEN and CDR2 SYDVKM. The CDR3 reads CASNKAGDYEQYF. In DNA form, the CDR3 reads TGTGCCAGCAATAAAGCGGGAGACTACGAGCAGTACTTC.

This clone was observed a few times. V usage is TRBV4-3 and J usage is TRBJ1-2, with TRBD1 identical over 7 bases. Looked up from germline, CDR1 is LGHNA and CDR2 is YSLEER. The length of the CDR3 is 16 residues. After removal of 6 bases from V and 1 base from J, the junction contained 11 bases not matched to a gene. The CDR3 protein is CASSQRRTGVNYGYTF. In nucleotides, the CDR3 is TGCGCCAGCAGTCAAAGGCGGACAGGCGTTAACTATGGCTACACCTTC.

The V gene is TRBV14, the J gene TRBJ1-6, with 7 bases identical to TRBD1. With V trimmed by 0 bases and J by 9 bases, 5 bases remained unmatched. Germline V CDR1 and CDR2: SGHDN, FVKESK. CDR3 size: 15 residues. CDR3 amino acids: CASSQDWDSLSPLHF. In DNA, the CDR3 is TGTGCCAGCAGCCAAGATTGGGACAGCCTTTCACCCCTCCACTTT.

The V call is TRBV7-2, the J call TRBJ2-2, with D uncertain. V lost 3 bases and J lost 2, with 13 bases in between. CDR1 SGHTA and CDR2 FQGNSA come from the germline V gene. The CDR3 has 16 amino acids. The CDR3 protein is CASSFLIRENTGELFF. The DNA for the CDR3 is TGTGCCAGCAGCTTTTTAATTAGGGAAAACACCGGGGAGCTGTTTTTT.

The rearrangement joins TRBV19 to TRBJ2-1, with 7 bases identical to TRBD1. Germline assignment: CDR1 LNHDA and CDR2 SQIVND (reference sequence). This CDR3 spans 15 amino acids. The V and J ends lost 9 bases and 10 bases, in that order; junction bases with no gene match: 18. The CDR3 DNA sequence: TGTGCCAGCCTTCCGCCAGGGGCAGGGGGTGGAGAGCAGTTCTTC. Translated: CASLPPGAGGGEQFF.

V is TRBV19 and J is TRBJ1-5, with 9 bases fitting TRBD1. The ends lost 5 bases at V and 7 bases at J; junction bases unmatched: 9. CDR1 is LNHDA and CDR2 is SQIVND in the germline V gene (reference sequence). This CDR3 is 15 amino acids long. DNA for the CDR3: TGTGCCAGTAGTGGTCCACAGGGGGCAAGGCAGCCCCAGCATTTT. Amino acid sequence: CASSGPQGARQPQHF.

This chain connects TRBV4-3 to TRBJ1-6; D call uncertain. This CDR3 contains 13 residues. CDR1 LGHNA and CDR2 YSLEER come from the germline V gene. Trimming took 1 base from V and 10 from J, leaving 8 bases between them. The CDR3 DNA follows: TGCGCCAGCAGCCAAGTCCAGTTGTCACCCCTCCACTTT. It specifies CASSQVQLSPLHF.

V is TRBV24-1 and J is TRBJ2-3; D possibly corresponds to TRBD1 (6 bases). Trimming removed 4 bases at V and 0 bases at J, with 13 bases between. CDR3 length equals 16 residues. CDR1 is KGHDR, CDR2 SFDVKD, per germline. CDR3 nucleotide sequence: TGTGCCACCAGTGACCGACAGGACTCTAGCACAGATACGCAGTATTTT. Translated, it gives CATSDRQDSSTDTQYF.

The chain links TRBV7-8 to TRBJ2-7; D remains unclear. The CDR3 runs to 14 residues. Trimming took 3 bases from V and 2 from J, leaving 11 bases between them. Germline V CDR1 and CDR2: SGHVS, FQNEAQ. CDR3 protein: CASSFGSATYEQYF. Written as DNA, the CDR3 is TGTGCCAGCAGCTTCGGCAGCGCAACCTACGAGCAGTACTTC.

The chain links TRBV6-5 to TRBJ2-3; 9 positions agree with TRBD1. The CDR3 contains 15 residues. Trimming cost V 6 bases and J 2 bases; bases outside gene matches: 6. Looked up from germline, CDR1 is MNHEY and CDR2 is SVGAGI. This chain's CDR3 is CASSPGTGTTDTQYF. Written as DNA, the CDR3 is TGTGCCAGCAGCCCCGGGACAGGGACCACAGATACGCAGTATTTT.

A few counts support this clone. The chain carries TRBV12-5 and TRBJ2-1; 10 bases are shared with TRBD1. The CDR3 is 17 residues long. With 1 base clipped from V and 3 bases from J, the junction kept 6 bases outside the gene matches. Germline lookup yields CDR1 LGHNT and CDR2 FRNRAP. For the CDR3, the DNA is TGTGCTAGTGGTTTGGCAACCGGGACAGGGGTCTACAATGAGCAGTTCTTC. Translation: CASGLATGTGVYNEQFF.

The rearrangement joins TRBV5-6 to TRBJ2-2; D is tentatively TRBD1 or TRBD2 (5 bases each). The CDR3 extends over 18 amino acids. The germline V gene has CDR1 SGHDT and CDR2 YYEEEE. V was shortened by 4 bases and J by 0 bases, with 19 bases between the two germline ends. The CDR3 nucleotides are TGTGCCAGCAGCCGGCGACTAAACCAGGGAGCGAACACCGGGGAGCTGTTTTTT. This translates into CASSRRLNQGANTGELFF.

The J gene is TRBJ2-5, the V gene TRBV11-3; weak D call: TRBD1 (7 bases). CDR1 is SGHNT, CDR2 YENEEA, per germline. CDR3 size: 15 residues. V was trimmed by 5 bases and J by 3 bases, leaving 16 bases between them. The CDR3 spells CASSNRGTVKETQYF. In nucleotides, the CDR3 is TGTGCCAGCAGCAACCGCGGGACAGTGAAAGAGACCCAGTACTTC.

V gene TRBV7-3 combines with J gene TRBJ2-7; D is undetermined. The germline V and J ends were trimmed by 0 bases and 4 bases, with 16 bases remaining between them. The germline V gene encodes CDR1 SGHTA and CDR2 FQGTGA. The CDR3 is 16 amino acids. CDR3 amino acids: CASSLTSNVLPYEQYF. DNA for the CDR3: TGTGCCAGCAGCTTAACATCGAATGTACTTCCTTACGAGCAGTACTTC. The whole variable domain, remainder taken from reference TRBV7-3 and TRBJ2-7, is GAGVSQTPSNKVTEKGKYVELRCDPISGHTALYWYRQSLGQGPEFLIYFQGTGAADDSGLPNDRFFAVRPEGSVSTLKIQRTERGDSAVYLCASSLTSNVLPYEQYFGPGTRLTVT.

This clone has more than one count but fewer than ten. The rearrangement joins TRBV24-1 to TRBJ2-7, with 8 bases that match TRBD1. Germline V lookup: CDR1 KGHDR, CDR2 SFDVKD. This CDR3 region has 12 residues. V was clipped by 12 bases and J by 5 bases; unmatched bases: 8. The CDR3 DNA is TGTGCCCCCCGGGACAGGTCCAACGAGCAGTACTTC. It translates to CAPRDRSNEQYF.

J is TRBJ2-4 and V is TRBV15, with TRBD2 matching over 12 bases. Trimming at V came to 8 bases and at J to 0 bases, leaving 8 bases not matched to a gene. The V gene's germline CDR1 is LNHNV and CDR2 YYDKDF (reference sequence). The CDR3 runs to 17 residues. As DNA, the CDR3 is TGTGCCACCCACCCTAGCGGGGGGGCCCGAGCCAAAAACATTCAGTACTTC. Its translation: CATHPSGGARAKNIQYF.

The J gene is TRBJ1-2, the V gene TRBV29-1; D ambiguous. Germline V CDR1 and CDR2: SQVTM, ANQGSEA. This CDR3 is built from 17 residues. Trimming cost V 0 bases and J 4 bases, with 21 bases left between them. CDR3: CSVEDRETRQVGYGYTF. CDR3 nucleotide sequence: TGCAGCGTTGAAGATAGGGAGACGCGACAAGTGGGCTATGGCTACACCTTC. The complete variable domain, with remaining parts taken from reference TRBV29-1 and TRBJ1-2, reads SAVISQKPSRDICQRGTSLTIQCQVDSQVTMMFWYRQQPGQSLTLIATANQGSEATYESGFVIDKFPISRPNLTFSTLTVSNMSPEDSSIYLCSVEDRETRQVGYGYTFGSGTRLTVV.

The chain has TRBV11-2 and TRBJ2-7; 10 nucleotides align to TRBD1. The CDR3 contains 15 residues. With 0 bases clipped from V and 3 bases from J, the junction kept 2 bases outside the gene matches. From germline, CDR1 is SGHAT and CDR2 FQNNGV. CDR3 DNA: TGTGCCAGCAGCTTAGACCGGGACAGGGGCTACGAGCAGTACTTC. This gives the protein CASSLDRDRGYEQYF.

The rearrangement links TRBV4-3 to TRBJ1-2, with D possibly matching TRBD1 (5 bases). The CDR3 is 14 residues long. Looked up from germline, CDR1 is LGHNA and CDR2 is YSLEER. Between the trimmed V and J ends, which lost 5 bases and 2 bases, there was a span of 12 bases. The chain's CDR3 is CASSGGGTNYGYTF. The CDR3, as DNA: TGCGCCAGCAGCGGGGGGGGGACGAACTATGGCTACACCTTC.

This clone came up once. This chain uses TRBV7-3 with TRBJ2-3, with D possibly TRBD1 on 5 matching bases. Germline CDR1 reads SGHTA; CDR2 reads FQGTGA. The CDR3 sequence is 12 residues long. Deletions cut 4 bases from V and 6 bases from J, with 8 bases between. The CDR3 region is CASSSPGDTQYF. The CDR3 region has the DNA TGTGCCAGCAGCTCTCCAGGGGATACGCAGTATTTT.

The V gene is TRBV19, the J gene TRBJ2-2; 9 bases fit TRBD1. CDR1 LNHDA and CDR2 SQIVND come from the germline V gene (reference sequence). The CDR3 runs 17 residues. V was clipped by 2 bases and J by 4 bases; unmatched bases: 8. In DNA, the CDR3 is TGTGCCAGTAGTATAACAGGGGGCGCTTACTCCACCGGGGAGCTGTTTTTT. Translation gives CASSITGGAYSTGELFF.

Remarks on this clone: The same CDR3 can be traced to other DNA sequences in this sample. V and J are TRBV27 and TRBJ2-7; D is uncertain. CDR3 size: 12 residues. V lost 2 bases and J 4 bases, leaving 6 bases between the germline ends. Germline loops: CDR1 MNHEY, CDR2 SMNVEV (reference sequence). CDR3 amino acids: CASSLDRYEQYF. The CDR3, as DNA: TGTGCCAGCAGTTTAGATCGGTACGAGCAGTACTTC.

This rearrangement joins TRBV2 to TRBJ2-1, with 7 bases that match TRBD2. This CDR3 region has 15 residues. The V gene end was trimmed by 7 bases and the J gene end by 4 bases; junction bases not matched to a gene: 10. Per germline, CDR1 SNHLY and CDR2 FYNNEI. The CDR3 loop is CASTTTGGEYNEQFF. The CDR3 bases are TGTGCCAGCACCACAACTGGGGGGGAATACAATGAGCAGTTCTTC.

The chain combines TRBV28 with TRBJ2-3; the match to TRBD2 covers 8 bases. Germline V gene data show CDR1 as MDHEN and CDR2 as SYDVKM. After removal of 2 bases from V and 1 base from J, the junction contained 8 bases not matched to a gene. This CDR3 spans 17 amino acids. The CDR3 nucleotides read TGTGCCAGCAGTTTAACAGCTCTGCGGGAGGGCACAGATACGCAGTATTTT. This translates into CASSLTALREGTDTQYF.

DNA of the CDR3: TGCAGCTTTAGACAGGGTGACGGGGAGCTGTTTTTT. Translation: CSFRQGDGELFF. The V call is TRBV29-1, the J call TRBJ2-2; TRBD1 agrees at 7 bases. Germline V gives CDR1 SQVTM, CDR2 ANQGSEA. The CDR3 length is 12 residues. V was clipped by 8 bases and J by 7 bases; unmatched bases: 7.

The J gene is TRBJ2-5, the V gene TRBV7-2; TRBD1 is a possible D gene (6 bases). V was clipped by 5 bases and J by 0 bases, with 10 bases between them. Germline CDR1 and CDR2: SGHTA and FQGNSA. The CDR3 is 14 amino acids. CDR3 sequence reads: CASSTTGYQETQYF. CDR3 coding DNA: TGTGCCAGCAGCACCACAGGGTACCAAGAGACCCAGTACTTC.

This clone was recorded once. The chain recombines TRBV9 with TRBJ2-6, with D unclear. CDR3 size: 15 residues. In germline, CDR1 is SGDLS, CDR2 YYNGEE. V was pared by 3 bases and J by 0 bases, with 7 bases between. In DNA, the CDR3 is TGTGCCAGCAGCGGAGGATACTCTGGGGCCAACGTCCTGACTTTC. Protein sequence: CASSGGYSGANVLTF.

This rearrangement joins TRBV7-8 to TRBJ2-6, with D unclear. This CDR3 has 15 amino acids. CDR1 SGHVS and CDR2 FQNEAQ come from the germline V gene. Trimming pared 5 bases from V and 4 bases from J, leaving 12 bases between. In DNA, the CDR3 is TGTGCCAGCAGCCCTCTTATATCCGGGGCCAACGTCCTGACTTTC. It specifies CASSPLISGANVLTF. Supplemented by reference TRBV7-8 and TRBJ2-6, the full variable domain reads GAGVSQSPRYKVAKRGQDVALRCDPISGHVSLFWYQQALGQGPEFLTYFQNEAQLDKSGLPSDRFFAERPEGSVSTLKIQRTQQEDSAVYLCASSPLISGANVLTFGAGSRLTVL.